One sample yielded the 18 T cell receptor beta chains listed below, sequenced in a study of cytomegalovirus exposure and HLA in healthy donors. PCR was performed using 60 Vbeta and 13 Jbeta primers. Assay: immunoSEQ multiplex PCR; the TCRdb copy retains only in-frame clones and omits some. The repertoire holds roughly 100,000 clones, with over 75% as singletons. Sequenced sample: PBMCs. All receptors derive from a female donor in good health and CMV-seropositive.

The chain combines TRBV30 with TRBJ2-1, with 9 nucleotides matching TRBD2. Per germline, CDR1 GTSNPN and CDR2 SVGIG (reference sequence). The CDR3 totals 18 residues. The ends lost 0 bases at V and 5 bases at J; junction bases unmatched: 14. The DNA for the CDR3 is TGTGCCTGGAGTGTTCGGGTTTTGGCTAGCGGGGCCAACAATGAGCAGTTCTTC. Translated: CAWSVRVLASGANNEQFF.

The chain joins TRBV18 to TRBJ2-3; 10 bases match TRBD1. V dropped 5 bases and J dropped 4; count of bases not matched to a gene: 9. CDR1 is KGHSH, CDR2 LQKENI, per germline. This CDR3 region has 16 residues. CDR3 in DNA: TGTGCCAGCTCATTTTATTGGACAGGGGGAGCAGATACGCAGTATTTT. This sequence encodes CASSFYWTGGADTQYF.

The chain has TRBV11-3 and TRBJ2-1; 9 nucleotides match TRBD2. V was clipped by 8 bases and J by 9 bases; unmatched bases: 14. The germline gives CDR1 SGHNT, CDR2 YENEEA. The CDR3 loop spans 15 amino acids. DNA of the CDR3: TGTGCCAGCTCTTTTGGGGCTAGCGGGGCGACTGAGCAGTTCTTC. Protein sequence: CASSFGASGATEQFF.

This clone was detected only a few times. The chain joins TRBV19 to TRBJ1-5; D is undetermined. Per germline, CDR1 LNHDA and CDR2 SQIVND (reference sequence). Trimming left V 3 bases short and J 9 bases short, with 6 bases between. This CDR3 is 11 amino acids long. The CDR3 is CASSIGGPQHF. In DNA form, the CDR3 reads TGTGCCAGTAGTATCGGAGGGCCCCAGCATTTT.

The chain employs TRBV28 and TRBJ1-5, with D possibly being TRBD1 (6 bases). Trimming cost V 4 bases and J 6 bases, with 13 bases left between them. The CDR3 has 14 amino acids. Germline-derived CDR1 and CDR2 are MDHEN and SYDVKM. In DNA, the CDR3 is TGTGCCAGCAGTTCTCATCGGACAGCTCAGCCCCAGCATTTT. Protein: CASSSHRTAQPQHF. Drawing the rest from reference TRBV28 and TRBJ1-5, the complete variable domain is DVKVTQSSRYLVKRTGEKVFLECVQDMDHENMFWYRQDPGLGLRLIYFSYDVKMKEKGDIPEGYSVSREKKERFSLILESASTNQTSMYLCASSSHRTAQPQHFGDGTRLSIL.

This clone has more than one count but fewer than ten. This chain links TRBV11-2 with TRBJ1-1, with TRBD1 as a possible D gene (5 bases). Germline V gene lookup returns CDR1 SGHAT and CDR2 FQNNGV. This CDR3 spans 11 amino acids. Trimming took off 4 bases at V and 11 bases at J, with 11 bases between the two ends. The DNA of the CDR3 is TGTGCCAGCAGCTCAGACAGTTCGGCTTTCTTT. It translates to CASSSDSSAFF.

DNA of the CDR3: TGTGCCAGCAGCCAAGATGGGAGGGGTAGTCGTTTAGAAGCTTTCTTT. The encoded protein is CASSQDGRGSRLEAFF. The rearrangement joins TRBV4-2 to TRBJ1-1; D possibly corresponds to TRBD1 (5 bases). CDR3 length equals 16 residues. V was cut by 0 bases and J by 8 bases, with 19 bases left in between. Germline loops: CDR1 LGHNA, CDR2 YNFKEQ.

The V call is TRBV9, the J call TRBJ2-7; no reliable D call. Trimming removed 0 bases at V and 2 bases at J, with 9 bases between. Germline V gene data show CDR1 as SGDLS and CDR2 as YYNGEE. CDR3 size: 14 residues. Written as DNA, the CDR3 is TGTGCCAGCAGCGTAGACCCCGTAGCCTACGAGCAGTACTTC. The encoded protein is CASSVDPVAYEQYF.

The rearrangement links TRBV9 to TRBJ2-5; TRBD2 aligns across 12 bases. From germline, CDR1 is SGDLS and CDR2 YYNGEE. The CDR3 is 16 amino acids. V dropped 0 bases and J dropped 1; count of bases not matched to a gene: 1. CDR3: CASSVGTSGVQETQYF. CDR3 sequence (DNA): TGTGCCAGCAGCGTAGGGACTAGCGGGGTCCAAGAGACCCAGTACTTC.

The chain couples TRBV5-6 to TRBJ2-7, with D uncertain. The CDR3 sequence is 13 residues long. Germline values: CDR1 SGHDT, CDR2 YYEEEE. V shed 0 bases and J shed 3 bases, with 7 bases lying between them. CDR3 protein: CASSLVPYYEQYF. In nucleotides, the CDR3 is TGTGCCAGCAGCTTGGTACCCTACTACGAGCAGTACTTC.

V and J are TRBV5-4 and TRBJ2-4; D gene ambiguous. Germline CDR1 and CDR2: SGHNT and YYREEE (reference sequence). V gave up 4 bases and J gave up 7 bases, with 12 bases separating them. CDR3 length equals 13 residues. The CDR3 DNA follows: TGTGCCAGCAGCCGGCGCGGCGGTAACATTCAGTACTTC. Translated: CASSRRGGNIQYF.

The chain carries TRBV6-1 and TRBJ2-7, with 8 bases matching TRBD1. Per the germline V gene, CDR1 is MNHNS and CDR2 is SASEGT. This CDR3 is built from 14 residues. After removal of 2 bases from V and 5 bases from J, the junction contained 5 bases not matched to a gene. The CDR3 spells CASSEPQGAHEQYF. CDR3 DNA sequence: TGTGCCAGCAGTGAACCCCAGGGGGCCCACGAGCAGTACTTC.

Details on this clone: The same CDR3 arises from other DNA sequences in this sample as well. The chain uses TRBV5-1 and TRBJ2-7; D is perhaps TRBD1 (6 bases). The germline V gene encodes CDR1 SGHRS and CDR2 YFSETQ. V was shortened by 0 bases and J by 4 bases, with 8 bases between the two germline ends. This CDR3 is built from 13 residues. The CDR3 protein is CASSLGGGYEQYF. The DNA of the CDR3 is TGCGCCAGCAGCTTGGGAGGGGGTTACGAGCAGTACTTC. Combining the CDR3 with reference TRBV5-1 and TRBJ2-7 gives the whole variable domain KAGVTQTPRYLIKTRGQQVTLSCSPISGHRSVSWYQQTPGQGLQFLFEYFSETQRNKGNFPGRFSGRQFSNSRSEMNVSTLELGDSALYLCASSLGGGYEQYFGPGTRLTVT.

V and J are TRBV28 and TRBJ2-1, with TRBD1 matching over 8 bases. The junction had 14 bases not matched to a gene; V was cut back by 7 bases and J by 9 bases. Germline V gives CDR1 MDHEN, CDR2 SYDVKM. This CDR3 is 15 amino acids long. The CDR3 protein is CASIIGAGGFGEQFF. The DNA for the CDR3 is TGTGCCAGCATCATAGGGGCAGGGGGCTTCGGTGAGCAGTTCTTC.

The DNA of the CDR3 is TGTGCCAGCAGGAGACTGAACTATGGCTACACCTTC. Translating gives CASRRLNYGYTF. V gene TRBV6-5 combines with J gene TRBJ1-2; D ambiguous. V shed 6 bases and J shed 2 bases, with 7 bases lying between them. The germline gives CDR1 MNHEY, CDR2 SVGAGI. There are 12 residues in the CDR3.

This sequence joins TRBV5-1 and TRBJ2-1; 13 bases align to TRBD2. V lost 4 bases to trimming and J lost 0 bases; unmatched junction nucleotides: 7. CDR1 SGHRS and CDR2 YFSETQ come from the germline V gene. This CDR3 comprises 18 residues. The CDR3 DNA sequence: TGCGCCAGCAGCGCCGGACTAGCGGGGGTACTCTCCTACAATGAGCAGTTCTTC. Translating gives CASSAGLAGVLSYNEQFF.

The rearrangement links TRBV28 to TRBJ1-5, with D perhaps TRBD1 (6 bases). The V gene's germline CDR1 is MDHEN and CDR2 SYDVKM. There are 15 residues in the CDR3. Trimming removed 3 bases at V and 4 bases at J, with 13 bases between. Here the CDR3 DNA reads TGTGCCAGCAGTTTTGACAGGCCCTTTAATCAGCCCCAGCATTTT. This translates into CASSFDRPFNQPQHF.

This clone came up once. The chain links TRBV28 to TRBJ2-7, with D perhaps matching TRBD1 (5 bases). V lost 7 bases and J lost 5, with 18 bases in between. The V gene's germline CDR1 is MDHEN and CDR2 SYDVKM. The CDR3 contains 14 residues. The CDR3 region has the DNA TGTGCCAGCATAGGAAGTCTTGAAGGGGACGAGCAGTACTTC. Amino acids: CASIGSLEGDEQYF.